The 10 T cell receptor beta chains given below trace back to one sample, sequenced in a study of cytomegalovirus exposure and HLA in healthy donors (dated by TCRdb to 2016 to 2017). The protocol used for the library was the immunoSEQ multiplex PCR assay. The clones in this table, taken by TCRdb from immuneACCESS, are in-frame only. Not every clone is retained; where verified, under half of the shortfall comes from an unresolved V gene, and the cause of the rest is unknown. This sample holds some 120,000 clones; approximately 90% were observed only once. 1.5% to 2% of the sample belongs to the ten largest clones. Source material: PBMCs. The receptors here all came from a woman aged 18-35 years in good health and CMV-seronegative.

The chain employs TRBV4-1 and TRBJ2-3, with 12 bases lining up with TRBD2. This CDR3 spans 16 amino acids. Per the germline V gene, CDR1 is MGHRA and CDR2 is YSYEKL. V lost 1 base and J lost 4; bases outside the gene matches: 3. CDR3 sequence: CASSQASGGAADTQYF. The CDR3 nucleotides read TGCGCCAGCAGCCAAGCTAGCGGGGGGGCCGCAGATACGCAGTATTTT.

The V and J genes are TRBV6-6 and TRBJ2-1; 10 nucleotides line up with TRBD2. The CDR3 covers 15 residues. Trimming cost V 7 bases and J 8 bases; bases outside gene matches: 11. Germline V lookup: CDR1 MNHNY, CDR2 SVGAGI (reference sequence). The CDR3 coding sequence is TGTGCCAGCAAACCGTGGGTAGCGGGAGGCCATGAGCAGTTCTTC. Translating gives CASKPWVAGGHEQFF.

V is TRBV27 and J is TRBJ2-3, with TRBD2 identical over 9 bases. V gave up 2 bases and J gave up 11 bases; unmatched junction bases: 5. Germline CDR1 MNHEY, CDR2 SMNVEV (reference sequence). The CDR3 length is 13 residues. CDR3 sequence: CASSLGAGGMQYF. The DNA of the CDR3 is TGTGCCAGCAGTTTAGGGGCGGGAGGGATGCAGTATTTT.

The V and J genes are TRBV28 and TRBJ2-7, with TRBD2 matching 10 bases. Germline V CDR1 and CDR2: MDHEN, SYDVKM. Unmatched junction bases numbered 8, after V lost 7 bases and J lost 5 bases. The CDR3 consists of 14 residues. CDR3 region: CASKPGLATHEQYF. CDR3 coding DNA: TGTGCCAGCAAACCGGGACTAGCGACCCACGAGCAGTACTTC.

The chain has TRBV10-3 and TRBJ2-3, with 9 positions matching TRBD2. CDR1 is ENHRY, CDR2 SYGVKD, per germline. The CDR3 runs to 13 residues. Trimming took 11 bases from V and 2 from J; bases not matched to a gene: 5. CDR3 sequence: CAGSSGVTDTQYF. CDR3 DNA sequence: TGTGCCGGGTCTAGCGGGGTCACAGATACGCAGTATTTT.

The chain carries TRBV5-6 and TRBJ2-7; D remains ambiguous. The CDR3 has 15 residues. With 4 bases removed from V and 0 bases from J, the gap between germline ends came to 14 bases. CDR1 is SGHDT and CDR2 is YYEEEE in the germline V gene. This CDR3 reads CASSETGKSSYEQYF. The CDR3 bases are TGTGCCAGCAGCGAGACTGGTAAGAGCTCCTACGAGCAGTACTTC.

The genes are TRBV2 and TRBJ1-1, with TRBD1 matching 7 bases. V lost 6 bases and J lost 4; bases outside the gene matches: 11. Germline values: CDR1 SNHLY, CDR2 FYNNEI. The CDR3 covers 15 residues. DNA for the CDR3: TGTGCCAGCAGAGAGCAAATCGCAGGGGGCACTGAAGCTTTCTTT. Translating gives CASREQIAGGTEAFF.

The genes are TRBV5-1 and TRBJ1-1; D perhaps matches TRBD1 (6 bases). CDR3 length: 17 amino acids. Between the trimmed V and J ends, which lost 2 bases and 0 bases, there was a span of 17 bases. The V gene's germline CDR1 is SGHRS and CDR2 YFSETQ. This CDR3 reads CASSFQGQNWVNTEAFF. The CDR3 bases are TGCGCCAGCAGCTTCCAGGGGCAAAACTGGGTGAACACTGAAGCTTTCTTT.

The chain combines TRBV7-2 with TRBJ1-2, with unresolved D. The V and J ends lost 0 bases and 7 bases respectively, with 3 bases between them. Germline CDR1 SGHTA, CDR2 FQGNSA. The CDR3 runs 11 residues. CDR3 bases: TGTGCCAGCAGCTTAGCTCTTGGCTACACCTTC. Its translation: CASSLALGYTF. Supplemented by reference TRBV7-2 and TRBJ1-2, the full variable domain reads GAGVSQSPSNKVTEKGKDVELRCDPISGHTALYWYRQSLGQGLEFLIYFQGNSAPDKSGLPSDRFSAERTGGSVSTLTIQRTQQEDSAVYLCASSLALGYTFGSGTRLTVV.

The chain employs TRBV2 and TRBJ2-7; 7 bases match TRBD1. This CDR3 spans 12 amino acids. Germline CDR1 and CDR2: SNHLY and FYNNEI. Unmatched junction bases numbered 4, after V lost 7 bases and J lost 4 bases. The CDR3 DNA follows: TGTGCCAGCAACTCAGGGGGTTACGAGCAGTACTTC. Translation gives CASNSGGYEQYF.